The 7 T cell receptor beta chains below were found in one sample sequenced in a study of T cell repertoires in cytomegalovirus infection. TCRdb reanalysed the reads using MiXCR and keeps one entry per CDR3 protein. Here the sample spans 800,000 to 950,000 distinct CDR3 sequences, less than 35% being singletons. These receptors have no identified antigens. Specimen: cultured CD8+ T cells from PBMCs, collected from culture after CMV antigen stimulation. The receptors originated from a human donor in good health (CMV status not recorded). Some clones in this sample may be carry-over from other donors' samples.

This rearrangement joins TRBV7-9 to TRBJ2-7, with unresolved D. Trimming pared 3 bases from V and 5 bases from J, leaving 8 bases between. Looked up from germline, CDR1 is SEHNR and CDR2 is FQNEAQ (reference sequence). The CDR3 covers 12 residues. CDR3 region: CASSFSSNEQYF. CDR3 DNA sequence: TGTGCCAGCAGCTTCAGTAGTAACGAGCAGTACTTC.

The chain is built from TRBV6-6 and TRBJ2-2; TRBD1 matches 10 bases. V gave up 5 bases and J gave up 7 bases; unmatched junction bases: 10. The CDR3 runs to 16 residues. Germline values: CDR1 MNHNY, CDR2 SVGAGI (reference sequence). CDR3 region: CASSTLDRGRIGELFF. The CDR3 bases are TGTGCCAGCAGTACCCTCGACAGGGGGCGGATCGGGGAGCTGTTTTTT.

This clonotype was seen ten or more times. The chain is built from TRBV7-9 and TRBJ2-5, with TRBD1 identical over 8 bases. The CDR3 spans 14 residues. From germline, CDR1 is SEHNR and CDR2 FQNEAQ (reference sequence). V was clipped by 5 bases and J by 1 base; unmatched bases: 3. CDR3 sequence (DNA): TGTGCCAGCAGCCGGACAGGGCTCCAAGAGACCCAGTACTTC. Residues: CASSRTGLQETQYF. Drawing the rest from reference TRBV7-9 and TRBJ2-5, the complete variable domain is DTGVSQNPRHKITKRGQNVTFRCDPISEHNRLYWYRQTLGQGPEFLTYFQNEAQLEKSRLLSDRFSAERPKGSFSTLEIQRTEQGDSAMYLCASSRTGLQETQYFGPGTRLLVL.

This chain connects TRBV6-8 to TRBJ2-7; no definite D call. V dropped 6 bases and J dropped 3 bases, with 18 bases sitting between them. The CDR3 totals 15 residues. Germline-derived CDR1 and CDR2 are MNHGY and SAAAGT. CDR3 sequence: CASSERPALYYEQYF. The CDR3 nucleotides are TGTGCCAGCAGCGAACGCCCAGCGTTGTACTACGAGCAGTACTTC.

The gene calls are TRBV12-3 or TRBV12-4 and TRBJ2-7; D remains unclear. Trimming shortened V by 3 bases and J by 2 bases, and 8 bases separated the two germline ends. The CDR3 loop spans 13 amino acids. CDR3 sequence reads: CASSFSDAYEQYF. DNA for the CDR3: TGTGCCAGCAGTTTCTCCGATGCCTACGAGCAGTACTTC.

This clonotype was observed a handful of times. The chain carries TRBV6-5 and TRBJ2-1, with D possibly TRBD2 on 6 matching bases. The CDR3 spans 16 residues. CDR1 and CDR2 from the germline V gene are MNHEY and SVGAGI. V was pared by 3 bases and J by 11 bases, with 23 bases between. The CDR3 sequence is CASSYVLGREEGKQFF. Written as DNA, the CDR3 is TGTGCCAGCAGTTATGTATTAGGCAGGGAGGAAGGGAAGCAGTTCTTC.

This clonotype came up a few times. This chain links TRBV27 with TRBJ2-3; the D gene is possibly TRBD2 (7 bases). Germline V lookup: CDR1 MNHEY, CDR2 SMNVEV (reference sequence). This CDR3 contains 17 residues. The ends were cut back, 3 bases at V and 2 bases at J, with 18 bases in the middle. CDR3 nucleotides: TGTGCCAGCAGTTTCGTGGGTATTGCGGGGGCCACAGATACGCAGTATTTT. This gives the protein CASSFVGIAGATDTQYF.